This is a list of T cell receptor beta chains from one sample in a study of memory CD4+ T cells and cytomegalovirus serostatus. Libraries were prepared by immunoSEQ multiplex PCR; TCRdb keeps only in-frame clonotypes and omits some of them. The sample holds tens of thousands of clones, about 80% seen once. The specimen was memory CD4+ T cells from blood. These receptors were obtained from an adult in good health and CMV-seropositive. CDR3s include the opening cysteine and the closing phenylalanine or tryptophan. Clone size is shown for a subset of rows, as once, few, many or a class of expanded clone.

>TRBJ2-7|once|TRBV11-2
CASSLRGTSDSEQYF
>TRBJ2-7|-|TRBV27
CASSYWNRDSLSF
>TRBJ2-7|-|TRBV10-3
CAISPTGLAGNEQYF
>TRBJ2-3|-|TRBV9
CASTSSPTAAQYF
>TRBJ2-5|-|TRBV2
CASRVQGGGQETQYF
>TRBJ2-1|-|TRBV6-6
CASREVGRNEQFF
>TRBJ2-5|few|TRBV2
CASSVVWETQYF
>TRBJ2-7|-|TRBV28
CASSTITYEQYF
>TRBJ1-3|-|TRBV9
CASSVGISGNTIYF
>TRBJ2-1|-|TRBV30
CAWAYKGSGTEQFF
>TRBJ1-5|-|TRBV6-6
CASSYLSAGNNQPQHF
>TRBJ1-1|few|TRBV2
CASSGMNTEAFF
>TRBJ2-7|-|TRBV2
CASSAPRGNTYEQYF
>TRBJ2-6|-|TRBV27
CASSKSTASPSGANVLTF
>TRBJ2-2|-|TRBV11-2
CASTDREIAGELFF
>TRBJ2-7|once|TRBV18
CASSPGLAGAYEQYF
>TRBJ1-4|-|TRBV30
CAWSAMGPNQKLFF
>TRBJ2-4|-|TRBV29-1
CSARQGAKNIQYF
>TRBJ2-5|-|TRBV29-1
CSGQGPAGETQYF
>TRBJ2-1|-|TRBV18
CASSPRQGFNNEQFF
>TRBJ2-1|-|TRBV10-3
CAAGQTSGRASEQFF
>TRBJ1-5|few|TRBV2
CASSLDRGQRPQHF
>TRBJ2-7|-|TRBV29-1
CSVATTGGPQREQYF
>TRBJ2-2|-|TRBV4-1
CASSQGGGLAGTGELFF
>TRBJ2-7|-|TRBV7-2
CASSSDRGRNYEQYF